The clone carrying this T cell receptor (beta chain) turned up a few times. What it binds is not known. A read error may account for a junction end that differs from germline. The entry originates in a study of beta chain features in type 1 diabetes. The study's findings and limits: All four CD4+ subsets of Type 1 diabetes patients contained TCRB CDR3s that were moderately but significantly shorter.

It was via CD45RO/CCR7/CD25/CD127/CD95/CD27 that CD4+ naive, central memory, regulatory and stem cell-like memory cells were sorted. Each of the sorted populations had a purity greater than 95%. The study reverse transcribed the entire isolated RNA, so it sequenced expressed TCRB transcripts. Some clones are missing from TCRdb's copy, which holds only in-frame ones; the method was immunoSEQ multiplex PCR. The data show about 120,000 clones, 15% to 20% seen once. The CDR3 is made up of 14 amino acids. The germline V gene encodes CDR1 SGHNT and CDR2 YYREEE (reference sequence). V gene TRBV5-4 combines with J gene TRBJ1-1; D is unclear. The receptor's source is a young man with type 1 diabetes. Sequencing was performed on central memory CD4+ T cells from blood. The CDR3 protein is CASSQDGMNTEAFF. CDR3 nucleotide sequence: TGCGCCAGCAGCCAAGATGGCATGAACACTGAAGCTTTCTTT.